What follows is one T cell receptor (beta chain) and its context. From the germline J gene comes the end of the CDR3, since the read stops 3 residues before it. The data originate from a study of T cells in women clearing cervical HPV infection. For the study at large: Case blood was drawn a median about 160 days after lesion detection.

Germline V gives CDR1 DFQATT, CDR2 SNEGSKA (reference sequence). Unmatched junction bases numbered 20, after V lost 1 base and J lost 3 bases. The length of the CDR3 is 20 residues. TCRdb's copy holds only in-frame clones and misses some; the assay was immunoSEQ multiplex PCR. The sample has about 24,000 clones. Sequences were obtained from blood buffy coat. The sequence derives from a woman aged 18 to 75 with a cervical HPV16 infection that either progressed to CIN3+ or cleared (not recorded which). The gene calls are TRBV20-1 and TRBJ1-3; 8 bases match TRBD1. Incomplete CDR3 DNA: TGCAGTGCTAGAGCCGTCGGGATGGCAGGGGGCGACTTTTTTGGAAACACC. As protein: CSARAVGMAGGDFFGNT. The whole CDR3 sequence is CSARAVGMAGGDFFGNTIYF.